This TCR beta chain was observed in a study of naive and memory T cell subsets. The beta constant-region primer was an equimolar mix of two oligonucleotides covering TRBC1 and TRBC2. Nested alpha and beta constant-region primers with the SP2 primer drove four PCR rounds on ligated cDNA. TCRdb called the UMI-ligation and nested PCR reads again in MiXCR, with one record for every CDR3 protein. The sample contains under 150,000 distinct CDR3 sequences, approximately 20% of which appear only once. CD4+ T cell IFNgamma after overnight CMV lysate exposure gave donor CMV status. Germline V gene lookup returns CDR1 LGHNT and CDR2 FRNRAP. The V gene lost 3 bases and the J gene lost 5 bases, with 19 bases spanning the gap. This CDR3 has 16 residues. Study findings and constraints: TCR abundance followed a power law differing between naive and memory subsets. Expression changes during T cell differentiation may affect RNA-based TCR counts. Possibly reflecting memory cells re-expressing CD45RA, a few larger clonotypes occurred in naive repertoires, especially CD8.

This clonotype turned up a few times. Its antigen is unknown. Material for sequencing was naive CD8+ T cells from blood. The receptor was isolated from a human donor in good health. The chain carries TRBV12-5 and TRBJ1-2; D gene ambiguous. The CDR3 sequence: CASGFSPFDGEYGYTF. The CDR3 region has the DNA TGTGCTAGTGGTTTTTCCCCGTTCGACGGAGAGTATGGCTACACCTTC.